This is a list of T cell receptor beta chains from one sample in a study of T-cell reconstitution after alpha-beta-depleted transplantation in children. TCRdb re-derived calls from the PCR reads in MiXCR, one entry per CDR3 protein. The table includes about 150,000 distinct CDR3 sequences, approximately 10% detected once. The input for sequencing was PBMCs, taken before TCRalphabeta/CD19-depleted stem cell transplant. The receptors originated from a boy aged 2 to 9 with acute myeloid leukemia, due to receive a stem cell transplant. The CDR3 runs from the conserved cysteine through the conserved F or W. D genes are given only for firm matches. Rows give clone size only sometimes, using once, few, many, or a class for an expanded clone.

D gene: TRBD2; clone size: many; J gene: TRBJ2-1; V gene: TRBV28; CDR3 DNA: TGTGCCAGCAGCCCTAGCGGGAGACTTGGGGATGAGCAGTTCTTC; CDR3 protein: CASSPSGRLGDEQFF
D gene: NA; clone size: many; J gene: TRBJ1-1; V gene: TRBV6-1; CDR3 DNA: TGTGCCAGCAGCGTCGACTGGTTGAACACTGAAGCTTTCTTT; CDR3 protein: CASSVDWLNTEAFF
D gene: NA; clone size: many; J gene: TRBJ1-2; V gene: TRBV5-1; CDR3 DNA: TGCGCCAGCAGCTTGGCGACGGGGAACTATGGCTACACCTTC; CDR3 protein: CASSLATGNYGYTF
D gene: NA; clone size: many; J gene: TRBJ2-7; V gene: TRBV6-1; CDR3 DNA: TGTGCCAGCAGTCGAGGCAGCCCGGCCCACGAGCAGTACTTC; CDR3 protein: CASSRGSPAHEQYF
D gene: TRBD1; clone size: many; J gene: TRBJ2-5; V gene: TRBV5-1; CDR3 DNA: TGCGCCAGCAGCTTGGCCGGGACAGGGGTAGAGACCCAGTACTTC; CDR3 protein: CASSLAGTGVETQYF
D gene: TRBD2; clone size: many; J gene: TRBJ2-1; V gene: TRBV25-1; CDR3 DNA: TGTGCCAGCAGTGATAGGGCCCCGGGGGGGCAGTTCTTC; CDR3 protein: CASSDRAPGGQFF
D gene: NA; clone size: many; J gene: TRBJ1-1; V gene: TRBV6-5; CDR3 DNA: TGTGCCAGCAGTTACTCCCCACGTCAGGGGTCTGAAGCTTTCTTT; CDR3 protein: CASSYSPRQGSEAFF
D gene: TRBD1; clone size: many; J gene: TRBJ2-5; V gene: TRBV7-9; CDR3 DNA: TGTGCCAGCAGCCCAGGACAGGGATGGGAGGAGACCCAGTACTTC; CDR3 protein: CASSPGQGWEETQYF
D gene: NA; clone size: many; J gene: TRBJ2-5; V gene: TRBV15; CDR3 DNA: TGTGCCACCAGCAGAGTAGGCTGGCCGGTAGAAGAGACCCAGTACTTC; CDR3 protein: CATSRVGWPVEETQYF
D gene: NA; clone size: many; J gene: TRBJ2-5; V gene: TRBV4-2; CDR3 DNA: TGTGCCAGCAGCCAAGATAGGGGGGGCGGAGAGACCCAGTACTTC; CDR3 protein: CASSQDRGGGETQYF
D gene: TRBD2; clone size: many; J gene: TRBJ2-3; V gene: TRBV20-1; CDR3 DNA: TGCAGTGCCGAGCGGGGGGGCCGAGGCACAGATACGCAGTATTTT; CDR3 protein: CSAERGGRGTDTQYF
D gene: NA; clone size: many; J gene: TRBJ2-6; V gene: TRBV10-2; CDR3 DNA: TGCGCCAGCTACGGGACACAGTACAACTCTGGGGCCAACGTCCTGACTTTC; CDR3 protein: CASYGTQYNSGANVLTF
D gene: NA; clone size: many; J gene: TRBJ2-1; V gene: TRBV10-3; CDR3 DNA: TGTGCCATCAGTGACACCGTAAGGCCCACCTCCTACAATGAGCAGTTCTTC; CDR3 protein: CAISDTVRPTSYNEQFF
D gene: NA; clone size: many; J gene: TRBJ1-5; V gene: TRBV20-1; CDR3 DNA: TGCAGTGCTAGCGGTAGCAATCAGCCCCAGCATTTT; CDR3 protein: CSASGSNQPQHF
D gene: TRBD2; clone size: many; J gene: TRBJ2-1; V gene: TRBV3-1; CDR3 DNA: TGTGCCAGCAGCCCGGGGGGGGTCTACAATGAGCAGTTCTTC; CDR3 protein: CASSPGGVYNEQFF
D gene: NA; clone size: NA; J gene: TRBJ1-1; V gene: TRBV7-2; CDR3 DNA: TGTGCCAGCAGCTTAGGAGGGGGGGACTCAGGGCGGGGGGGAGCTTTCTTT; CDR3 protein: CASSLGGGDSGRGGAFF
D gene: NA; clone size: many; J gene: TRBJ2-1; V gene: TRBV5-1; CDR3 DNA: TGCGCCAGCAGCTTGCGGTCCCGCGATGAGCAGTTCTTC; CDR3 protein: CASSLRSRDEQFF
D gene: NA; clone size: NA; J gene: TRBJ2-2; V gene: TRBV6-1; CDR3 DNA: TGTGCCAGCCTTCGGGGGCCCAACACCGGGGAGCTGTTTTTT; CDR3 protein: CASLRGPNTGELFF
D gene: TRBD2; clone size: many; J gene: TRBJ2-3; V gene: TRBV5-1; CDR3 DNA: TGCGCCAGCAGCCTAGCGGGAGCTCTCACCACAGATACGCAGTATTTT; CDR3 protein: CASSLAGALTTDTQYF
D gene: NA; clone size: NA; J gene: TRBJ2-3; V gene: TRBV3-1; CDR3 DNA: TGTGCCAGCAGCCAAGATCTCATTAACACGCAGTATTTT; CDR3 protein: CASSQDLINTQYF
D gene: TRBD1; clone size: many; J gene: TRBJ2-7; V gene: TRBV6-5; CDR3 DNA: TGTGCCAGCAGTAGACAGGGTGGCGAGCAGTACTTC; CDR3 protein: CASSRQGGEQYF
D gene: NA; clone size: many; J gene: TRBJ1-5; V gene: TRBV12-3/TRBV12-4; CDR3 DNA: TGTGCCAGCAGTTCTGGTCTCAATCAGCCCCAGCATTTT; CDR3 protein: CASSSGLNQPQHF
D gene: NA; clone size: many; J gene: TRBJ1-3; V gene: TRBV5-1; CDR3 DNA: TGCGCCAGCAGCTTGGCCGGACCGAGCTCTGGAAACACCATATATTTT; CDR3 protein: CASSLAGPSSGNTIYF
D gene: NA; clone size: many; J gene: TRBJ2-3; V gene: TRBV18; CDR3 DNA: TGTGCCAGCTCACCGCGCAGGGAGAGAGATACGCAGTATTTT; CDR3 protein: CASSPRRERDTQYF
D gene: TRBD2; clone size: many; J gene: TRBJ2-5; V gene: TRBV11-1; CDR3 DNA: TGTGCCAGCAGCTGGACTAGCGGACCGGGACTAGTCAAAGAGACCCAGTACTTC; CDR3 protein: CASSWTSGPGLVKETQYF
D gene: TRBD2; clone size: many; J gene: TRBJ2-5; V gene: TRBV6-2/TRBV6-3; CDR3 DNA: TGTGCCAGCACCTCCTTTGCACTAGCGGGACTCCTTTGGGAGACCCAGTACTTC; CDR3 protein: CASTSFALAGLLWETQYF
D gene: TRBD1; clone size: many; J gene: TRBJ2-7; V gene: TRBV7-3; CDR3 DNA: TGTGCCAGCAGCTTAAAAGGCGGACAGGGGTGGGAGCAGTACTTC; CDR3 protein: CASSLKGGQGWEQYF
D gene: NA; clone size: many; J gene: TRBJ1-5; V gene: TRBV5-5; CDR3 DNA: TGTGCCAGCAGCTACCGGGACGGTGATCAGCCCCAGCATTTT; CDR3 protein: CASSYRDGDQPQHF
D gene: TRBD2; clone size: many; J gene: TRBJ2-3; V gene: TRBV3-1; CDR3 DNA: TGTGCCAGTCGCTCGAGCGGGAGGGACACAGATACGCAGTATTTT; CDR3 protein: CASRSSGRDTDTQYF
D gene: NA; clone size: many; J gene: TRBJ1-3; V gene: TRBV7-2; CDR3 DNA: TGTGCCAGCAGCTTAGGTCCGGGCTTTGGAAACACCATATATTTT; CDR3 protein: CASSLGPGFGNTIYF
D gene: TRBD1; clone size: many; J gene: TRBJ2-1; V gene: TRBV4-1; CDR3 DNA: TGCGCCAGCAGCCAGCCGACAGGGCCCCTTAGGGCCAATGAGCAGTTCTTC; CDR3 protein: CASSQPTGPLRANEQFF
D gene: NA; clone size: many; J gene: TRBJ2-2; V gene: TRBV5-1; CDR3 DNA: TGCGCCAGCAGCCCCGGACGGGTTGACACCGGGGAGCTGTTTTTT; CDR3 protein: CASSPGRVDTGELFF
D gene: NA; clone size: many; J gene: TRBJ2-2; V gene: TRBV20-1; CDR3 DNA: TGCAGTGCCAAGCACTCTAGTGGAACCGGGGAGCTGTTTTTT; CDR3 protein: CSAKHSSGTGELFF
D gene: NA; clone size: many; J gene: TRBJ1-1; V gene: TRBV6-5; CDR3 DNA: TGTGCCAGCAGTTACCGGGATCCCCGGGATGAAGCTTTCTTT; CDR3 protein: CASSYRDPRDEAFF
D gene: NA; clone size: many; J gene: TRBJ2-3; V gene: TRBV12-3/TRBV12-4; CDR3 DNA: TGCGCCAGCAGCTTGGGTGGAGGGTCCACAGATACGCAGTATTTT; CDR3 protein: CASSLGGGSTDTQYF
D gene: TRBD2; clone size: many; J gene: TRBJ2-1; V gene: TRBV9; CDR3 DNA: TGTGCCAGCAGCGTAGGGACTAGCGGGGGTCGCCGATACAATGAGCAGTTCTTC; CDR3 protein: CASSVGTSGGRRYNEQFF
D gene: NA; clone size: NA; J gene: TRBJ2-2; V gene: TRBV12-3/TRBV12-4; CDR3 DNA: TGTGCCAGCAGTCCGGGCCAGAACACCGGGGAGCCGTTTTTT; CDR3 protein: CASSPGQNTGEPFF
D gene: NA; clone size: NA; J gene: TRBJ2-7; V gene: TRBV28; CDR3 DNA: TGTGCAACCGTCCGGGACATAGCCTACGAGCAGTACTTC; CDR3 protein: CATVRDIAYEQYF
D gene: NA; clone size: many; J gene: TRBJ2-1; V gene: TRBV5-1; CDR3 DNA: TGCGCCAGCAGCTTGGTGCTAAATGAGCAGTTCTTC; CDR3 protein: CASSLVLNEQFF
D gene: NA; clone size: NA; J gene: TRBJ2-1; V gene: TRBV11-2; CDR3 DNA: TGTGCCAGCAGCAATCGTGAGCAGTTCTTC; CDR3 protein: CASSNREQFF
D gene: TRBD1; clone size: many; J gene: TRBJ1-2; V gene: TRBV4-1; CDR3 DNA: TGCGCCAGCAGACAGAGGCAGGGGGCTGGTGGCTACACCTTC; CDR3 protein: CASRQRQGAGGYTF
D gene: TRBD2; clone size: many; J gene: TRBJ2-3; V gene: TRBV10-3; CDR3 DNA: TGTGCCATCAGTGAAAGGCTAGCGGGGGGGACAGGCACAGATACGCAGTATTTT; CDR3 protein: CAISERLAGGTGTDTQYF
D gene: TRBD2; clone size: NA; J gene: TRBJ2-5; V gene: TRBV3-1; CDR3 DNA: TGTGCCAGCAACCTCACTGGACTAGCGGAAGAGACCCAGTACTTC; CDR3 protein: CASNLTGLAEETQYF
D gene: NA; clone size: many; J gene: TRBJ2-1; V gene: TRBV12-3/TRBV12-4; CDR3 DNA: TGTGCCAGCAGTTTGCCAGGGCGGGTATCCTACAATGAGCAGTTCTTC; CDR3 protein: CASSLPGRVSYNEQFF
D gene: NA; clone size: many; J gene: TRBJ1-4; V gene: TRBV5-1; CDR3 DNA: TGCGCCAGCAGCCCGGAGGCCCAGGGAAAACTGTTTTTT; CDR3 protein: CASSPEAQGKLFF
D gene: TRBD2; clone size: many; J gene: TRBJ2-1; V gene: TRBV29-1; CDR3 DNA: TGCAGCGTTGAAGACCAGGGTACCGGGACTAGCGGGAGGAGCTCCTACAATGAGCAGTTCTTC; CDR3 protein: CSVEDQGTGTSGRSSYNEQFF
D gene: TRBD2; clone size: many; J gene: TRBJ2-2; V gene: TRBV5-1; CDR3 DNA: TGCGCCAGCAGCCTTCGGGGGACTAGCGGGAGAGCCTACACCGGGGAGCTGTTTTTT; CDR3 protein: CASSLRGTSGRAYTGELFF
D gene: TRBD1; clone size: many; J gene: TRBJ2-3; V gene: TRBV6-1; CDR3 DNA: TGTGCCAGCAGGGAAGGACAGGTGGGCACAGATACGCAGTATTTT; CDR3 protein: CASREGQVGTDTQYF
D gene: TRBD1; clone size: NA; J gene: TRBJ1-3; V gene: TRBV18; CDR3 DNA: TGTGCCAGCTCACTCAGAGGACAGGACAAGTTGGCGATCTCTGGAAACACCATATATTTT; CDR3 protein: CASSLRGQDKLAISGNTIYF
D gene: NA; clone size: many; J gene: TRBJ1-6; V gene: TRBV27; CDR3 DNA: TGTGCCAGCAGTTTACAGGGGAATTCACCCCTCCACTTT; CDR3 protein: CASSLQGNSPLHF
D gene: TRBD2; clone size: many; J gene: TRBJ2-3; V gene: TRBV28; CDR3 DNA: TGTGCCAGCAGTTTATTTAGCGGGAGGGCAGATACGCAGTATTTT; CDR3 protein: CASSLFSGRADTQYF
D gene: NA; clone size: few; J gene: TRBJ2-1; V gene: TRBV7-7; CDR3 DNA: TGTTCTAGCAGCTCCGGTTCGGGGGAGCAGTTCTTC; CDR3 protein: CSSSSGSGEQFF
D gene: NA; clone size: NA; J gene: TRBJ1-2; V gene: TRBV2; CDR3 DNA: TGTGCCAGCTGTCAACTACGCGTCCGGGGTACACTTGGGTATGGCTACACCTTC; CDR3 protein: CASCQLRVRGTLGYGYTF
D gene: NA; clone size: many; J gene: TRBJ2-5; V gene: TRBV9; CDR3 DNA: TGTGCCAGCAGCGTAGAAGGACGACACCAAGAGACCCAGTACTTC; CDR3 protein: CASSVEGRHQETQYF
D gene: NA; clone size: many; J gene: TRBJ2-1; V gene: TRBV7-9; CDR3 DNA: TGTGCCAGCAGCTTAGCGATGGCTAGCCACGAGCAGTTCTTC; CDR3 protein: CASSLAMASHEQFF
D gene: NA; clone size: many; J gene: TRBJ2-7; V gene: TRBV5-1; CDR3 DNA: TGCGCCAGCAGCTTTGACAGGACCTACGAGCAGTACTTC; CDR3 protein: CASSFDRTYEQYF
D gene: TRBD1; clone size: NA; J gene: TRBJ2-1; V gene: TRBV10-1; CDR3 DNA: TGCGCCAGCAGTGCCTCGACAGGGATGGATGAGCAGTTCTTC; CDR3 protein: CASSASTGMDEQFF
D gene: NA; clone size: many; J gene: TRBJ2-6; V gene: TRBV20-1; CDR3 DNA: TGCAGTGCTAGAGATGTGTCCGGGGCCAACGTCCTGACTTTC; CDR3 protein: CSARDVSGANVLTF
D gene: NA; clone size: many; J gene: TRBJ2-5; V gene: TRBV9; CDR3 DNA: TGTGCCAGCAGCGTAGGACACCAAGAGACCCAGTACTTC; CDR3 protein: CASSVGHQETQYF
D gene: TRBD2; clone size: NA; J gene: TRBJ2-7; V gene: TRBV27; CDR3 DNA: TGTGCCAGCAGTTTCGCGGGAGACGCCTACGAGCAGTACTTC; CDR3 protein: CASSFAGDAYEQYF